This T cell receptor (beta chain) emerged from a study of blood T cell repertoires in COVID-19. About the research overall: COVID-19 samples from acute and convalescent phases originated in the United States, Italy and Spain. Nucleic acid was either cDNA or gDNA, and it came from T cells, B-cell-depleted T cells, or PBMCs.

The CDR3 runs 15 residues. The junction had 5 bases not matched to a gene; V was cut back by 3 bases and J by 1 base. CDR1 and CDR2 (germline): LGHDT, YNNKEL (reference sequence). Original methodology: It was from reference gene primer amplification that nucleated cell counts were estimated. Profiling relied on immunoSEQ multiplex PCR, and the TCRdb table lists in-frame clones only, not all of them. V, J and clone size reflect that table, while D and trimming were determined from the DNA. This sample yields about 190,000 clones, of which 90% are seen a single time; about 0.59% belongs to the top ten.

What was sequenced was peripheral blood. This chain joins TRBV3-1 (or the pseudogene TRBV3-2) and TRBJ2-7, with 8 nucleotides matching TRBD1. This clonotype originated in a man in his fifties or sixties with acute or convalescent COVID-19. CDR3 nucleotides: TGTGCCAGCAGCCAGCTGGACAGGGAATCCTACGAGCAGTACTTC. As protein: CASSQLDRESYEQYF.